This T cell receptor (beta chain) comes out of a study of sequential checkpoint blockade in melanoma. Background on the study: First-line arms were nivolumab then ipilimumab, or the reverse, randomized 1:1.

The germline CDR1 and CDR2 sequences are ENHRY and SYGVKD. Trimming removed 7 bases from V and 6 bases from J, with 13 bases in between. This CDR3 region has 12 residues. The treatment denotes: randomized to nivolumab then ipilimumab (arm A) or the reverse (arm B). PBMC sorting kept live CD3+CD8+ cells without CD19 or CD56. Libraries were prepared by immunoSEQ multiplex PCR; TCRdb keeps only in-frame clonotypes and omits some of them. The sample yields tens of thousands of clones, around 80% seen once. The sequence derives from a human donor with melanoma. The sequenced sample was CD8+ T cells sorted from blood (inferred from file names), obtained from a patient given nivolumab and ipilimumab in sequence. The chain couples TRBV10-3 to TRBJ2-7, with a possible D match to TRBD2 (6 bases). CDR3 DNA: TGTGCCATCAATCAGGGAGGATCCGAGCAGTACTTC. It codes for CAINQGGSEQYF.